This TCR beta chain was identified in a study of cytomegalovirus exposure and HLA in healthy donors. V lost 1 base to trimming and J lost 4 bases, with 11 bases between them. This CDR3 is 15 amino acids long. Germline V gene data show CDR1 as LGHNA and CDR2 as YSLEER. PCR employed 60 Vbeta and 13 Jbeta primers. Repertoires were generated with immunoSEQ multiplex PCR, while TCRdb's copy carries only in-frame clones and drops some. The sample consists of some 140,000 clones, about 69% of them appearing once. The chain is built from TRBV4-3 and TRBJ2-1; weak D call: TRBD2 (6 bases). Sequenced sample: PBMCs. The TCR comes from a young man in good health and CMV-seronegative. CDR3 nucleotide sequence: TGCGCCAGCAGCCAAGGGCGGGGATTTTACAATGAGCAGTTCTTC. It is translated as CASSQGRGFYNEQFF.